Listed below are T cell receptor beta chains from one sample, sequenced in a study of human T cells and chemical hapten exposure. TCRdb re-called the RACE reads through MiXCR, storing one row per CDR3 protein. The data hold more than 70,000 distinct CDR3 sequences, with approximately 9.7% observed a single time. The specimen was whole blood. The source of these receptors is a female donor in good health. Some clones in this sample may be carry-over from other donors' samples. Both conserved end residues are part of each CDR3. The D gene is left open where the match is weak. Rows give clone size only sometimes, using once, few, many, or a class for an expanded clone.

CDR3aa	CDR3nt	len	v_gene	d_gene	abundance	j_gene
CASSLNSVRGNTEAFF	TGTGCCAGCAGTTTAAACTCGGTCAGGGGGAACACTGAAGCTTTCTTT	16	TRBV27	-	few	TRBJ1-1
CSAPTNSENTEAFF	TGCAGTGCTCCCACAAACTCAGAGAACACTGAAGCTTTCTTT	14	TRBV20-1	-	-	TRBJ1-1
CASSLGLGDEQFF	TGTGCCAGCAGCTTAGGGTTGGGCGATGAGCAGTTCTTC	13	TRBV11-3	-	few	TRBJ2-1
CASSDGIMKNSGELFF	TGTGCCAGCAGCGACGGGATCATGAAAAACTCCGGGGAGCTGTTTTTT	16	TRBV9	-	few	TRBJ2-2
CASRHKPGQGTNEQFF	TGTGCCAGCAGGCATAAACCGGGACAGGGGACCAATGAGCAGTTCTTC	16	TRBV28	TRBD1	many	TRBJ2-1
CSALQGIYNEQFF	TGCAGCGCCCTCCAGGGAATATACAATGAGCAGTTCTTC	13	TRBV29-1	-	few	TRBJ2-1
CASSQGPAGANGELFF	TGTGCCAGCAGCCAAGGCCCAGCGGGAGCGAACGGGGAGCTGTTTTTT	16	TRBV3-1	TRBD2	few	TRBJ2-2
CSVSEYSYNEQFF	TGCAGCGTTTCGGAATACTCCTACAATGAGCAGTTCTTC	13	TRBV29-1	-	many	TRBJ2-1
CASSLFQGQTGGSYGYTF	TGTGCCAGCAGTTTATTCCAAGGCCAAACAGGGGGAAGCTATGGCTACACCTTC	18	TRBV28	TRBD1	few	TRBJ1-2
CASSPSVRGTEAFF	TGTGCCAGCAGCCCCAGCGTCAGGGGCACTGAAGCTTTCTTT	14	TRBV7-9	-	-	TRBJ1-1
CASSLQGTYGYTF	TGTGCCAGCAGCTTACAAGGAACGTATGGCTACACCTTC	13	TRBV7-2	-	few	TRBJ1-2
CASSLVGADEQFF	TGTGCCAGCAGCTTAGTTGGGGCTGATGAGCAGTTCTTC	13	TRBV7-2	-	many	TRBJ2-1
CASIQGTTDTQYF	TGTGCCAGCATTCAGGGGACCACAGATACGCAGTATTTT	13	TRBV28	-	-	TRBJ2-3
CASSPDRGSAFF	TGTGCCAGCAGTCCCGACAGGGGATCTGCTTTCTTT	12	TRBV2	TRBD1	many	TRBJ1-1
CASSYRGLADFSGANVLTF	TGTGCCAGCAGTTACAGGGGACTAGCGGACTTCTCTGGGGCCAACGTCCTGACTTTC	19	TRBV6-2/TRBV6-3	TRBD2	many	TRBJ2-6
CASSLQGANEQFF	TGCGCCAGCAGCCTACAGGGGGCGAATGAGCAGTTCTTC	13	TRBV5-1	TRBD1	few	TRBJ2-1
CASTEDGRDEQFF	TGTGCCAGCACCGAGGACGGACGGGATGAGCAGTTCTTC	13	TRBV9	-	few	TRBJ2-1
CASSFQREGNEQFF	TGTGCCAGCAGCTTCCAGCGGGAGGGAAATGAGCAGTTCTTC	14	TRBV7-8	TRBD2	-	TRBJ2-1
CSARGVGQSSYEQYF	TGCAGTGCTAGAGGGGTTGGGCAGAGCTCCTACGAGCAGTACTTC	15	TRBV20-1	-	-	TRBJ2-7
CASSPEGPGGNQPQHF	TGTGCCAGCAGCCCAGAGGGTCCGGGCGGCAATCAGCCCCAGCATTTT	16	TRBV7-9	-	-	TRBJ1-5
CASSFGAILLQYF	TGTGCCAGCAGTTTTGGGGCGATCCTTTTGCAGTACTTC	13	TRBV12-3/TRBV12-4	-	few	TRBJ2-7
CSVEHNGEDYGYTF	TGCAGCGTTGAACACAACGGGGAAGACTATGGCTACACCTTC	14	TRBV29-1	-	few	TRBJ1-2
CASSLGSEAFF	TGTGCCAGCAGCCTAGGGTCTGAAGCTTTCTTT	11	TRBV7-9	-	few	TRBJ1-1
CASSGAGKPGANVLTF	TGTGCCAGCAGCGGGGCCGGGAAGCCTGGGGCCAACGTCCTGACTTTC	16	TRBV28	-	few	TRBJ2-6
CSARIGFTGAYEQYF	TGCAGTGCTAGAATAGGTTTTACGGGAGCGTACGAGCAGTACTTC	15	TRBV20-1	-	-	TRBJ2-7
CSARAGGANTEAFF	TGCAGTGCTAGAGCTGGGGGAGCGAACACTGAAGCTTTCTTT	14	TRBV20-1	-	-	TRBJ1-1
CASSQGGASGAAFF	TGTGCCAGCAGCCAAGGGGGCGCCTCGGGAGCGGCTTTCTTT	14	TRBV3-1	-	many	TRBJ1-1
CASSNLVLAGRWSYNEQFF	TGTGCCAGCAGCAACTTGGTTCTAGCGGGAAGGTGGTCCTACAATGAGCAGTTCTTC	19	TRBV7-9	TRBD2	-	TRBJ2-1
CASSPSSNTEAFF	TGTGCCAGCAGCCCGTCCTCGAACACTGAAGCTTTCTTT	13	TRBV7-9	-	few	TRBJ1-1
CSVDGTGVTEAFF	TGCAGCGTCGACGGGACAGGGGTCACTGAAGCTTTCTTT	13	TRBV29-1	TRBD1	few	TRBJ1-1
CAAEPDAHGDNQPQHF	TGTGCCGCAGAACCGGACGCTCATGGGGACAATCAGCCCCAGCATTTT	16	TRBV30	-	many	TRBJ1-5
CSARALRESYEQYF	TGCAGTGCTAGAGCCTTGAGGGAATCCTACGAGCAGTACTTC	14	TRBV20-1	-	-	TRBJ2-7
CASSRWDKPTQETQYF	TGTGCCAGCAGCCGCTGGGACAAGCCCACTCAAGAGACCCAGTACTTC	16	TRBV7-9	-	few	TRBJ2-5
CASSQDSTLNTEAFF	TGTGCCAGCAGCCAAGATAGCACTTTGAACACTGAAGCTTTCTTT	15	TRBV3-1	-	few	TRBJ1-1
CASSRSGQGQGTDTQYF	TGCGCCAGCAGCAGAAGCGGACAGGGGCAAGGTACAGATACGCAGTATTTT	17	TRBV5-1	TRBD1	-	TRBJ2-3
CASSFGRPGLFSSLDEQYF	TGCGCCAGCAGCTTCGGACGGCCGGGACTTTTCAGTTCCTTGGACGAGCAGTACTTC	19	TRBV5-1	-	few	TRBJ2-7
CASSRGQENTEAFF	TGCGCCAGCAGCCGTGGACAGGAGAACACTGAAGCTTTCTTT	14	TRBV4-1	TRBD1	few	TRBJ1-1
CASSYPGNQPQHF	TGTGCCAGCAGTTACCCAGGAAATCAGCCCCAGCATTTT	13	TRBV6-2/TRBV6-3	-	-	TRBJ1-5
CASSQATVNTGELFF	TGCGCCAGCAGCCAAGCGACAGTGAACACCGGGGAGCTGTTTTTT	15	TRBV4-1	-	few	TRBJ2-2
CASSNRDSPQETQYF	TGTGCCAGCAGCAATCGGGACAGCCCTCAAGAGACCCAGTACTTC	15	TRBV21-1	-	many	TRBJ2-5
CASSVAGEPDGEQYF	TGTGCCAGCAGTGTAGCGGGAGAGCCCGACGGCGAGCAGTACTTC	15	TRBV28	TRBD2	-	TRBJ2-7
CASGQSTTYNEQFF	TGTGCCAGCGGCCAATCAACAACCTACAATGAGCAGTTCTTC	14	TRBV7-9	-	-	TRBJ2-1
CASGPAPDRVDTQYF	TGTGCCAGCGGCCCTGCGCCCGATCGAGTGGATACGCAGTATTTT	15	TRBV27	-	few	TRBJ2-3
CASSYSSRGAEIF	TGTGCCAGCAGTTACTCTTCCCGGGGGGCGGAAATATTC	13	TRBV6-2/TRBV6-3	-	-	TRBJ2-5
CAWSVQGPDTQYF	TGTGCCTGGAGTGTACAGGGACCAGATACGCAGTATTTT	13	TRBV30	-	few	TRBJ2-3
CSPRGSGRAARYEQYF	TGCAGTCCCCGAGGGAGCGGGAGGGCAGCCCGTTACGAGCAGTACTTC	16	TRBV20-1	TRBD2	few	TRBJ2-7
CASTFGGEQYF	TGTGCCAGCACTTTCGGCGGCGAGCAGTACTTC	11	TRBV6-2/TRBV6-3	-	few	TRBJ2-7
CASSLEPGSYSGANVLTF	TGTGCCAGCAGCTTAGAACCAGGGTCCTACTCTGGGGCCAACGTCCTGACTTTC	18	TRBV7-8	-	few	TRBJ2-6
CSAREAVEETQYF	TGCAGTGCCAGAGAGGCAGTAGAAGAGACCCAGTACTTC	13	TRBV20-1	-	many	TRBJ2-5
CASSDSTTNEKLFF	TGTGCCAGCAGTGACAGTACAACTAATGAAAAACTGTTTTTT	14	TRBV11-1	-	-	TRBJ1-4
CASSVEDRGERQYF	TGTGCCAGCAGCGTAGAAGATAGAGGGGAAAGGCAGTATTTT	14	TRBV9	-	-	TRBJ2-3
CASSPGISGANVLTF	TGTGCCAGCAGCCCGGGGATATCTGGGGCCAACGTCCTGACTTTC	15	TRBV5-4	-	-	TRBJ2-6
CASSISPQAGNEQFF	TGTGCCAGTAGTATATCCCCGCAGGCGGGAAATGAGCAGTTCTTC	15	TRBV19	-	-	TRBJ2-1
CSVAQVPQTETF	TGCAGCGTCGCACAGGTACCTCAAACTGAGACCTTC	12	TRBV29-1	-	-	TRBJ1-2
CASGLASPRELFF	TGTGCTAGTGGTTTGGCGTCCCCTAGGGAACTGTTTTTT	13	TRBV12-5	-	few	TRBJ1-4